This TCR beta chain was observed in a study of metastatic and nonmetastatic thyroid tumors. Study-wide context: Repertoires from blood and tumor or nodule tissue of malignant and benign thyroid patients were compared. Study conclusions and caveats: As reported, TCR beta diversity in blood and tumor was significantly higher in malignant thyroid tumors than in benign nodules.

In the original analysis: The study's classifier, a distant-metastasis tool for papillary thyroid cancer, was built using CDR3 differences across clinicopathological groups. With MiXCR, TCRdb reprocessed the PCR reads. TCRdb, not the original authors, processed these V and J calls. The table has tens of thousands of clones, about 15% seen once; the top ten hold under 7%. V lost 3 bases and J lost 11, with 20 bases in between. Germline CDR1 reads SGHRS; CDR2 reads YFSETQ. The CDR3 is made up of 14 amino acids. In regard to this clone: Antigen: not known.

Thyroid surgery took place with no prior treatment in any patient. The V call is TRBV5-1, the J call TRBJ1-1, with D hard to call. Sequenced: blood. The TCR was taken from a female donor with papillary thyroid cancer or a benign thyroid nodule (not recorded which). Some clones in this sample may be carry-over from other donors' samples. For the CDR3, the DNA is TGCGCCAGCAGCTCACCGCCCGACCACTCTGCGGCTTTCTTT. It specifies CASSSPPDHSAAFF.